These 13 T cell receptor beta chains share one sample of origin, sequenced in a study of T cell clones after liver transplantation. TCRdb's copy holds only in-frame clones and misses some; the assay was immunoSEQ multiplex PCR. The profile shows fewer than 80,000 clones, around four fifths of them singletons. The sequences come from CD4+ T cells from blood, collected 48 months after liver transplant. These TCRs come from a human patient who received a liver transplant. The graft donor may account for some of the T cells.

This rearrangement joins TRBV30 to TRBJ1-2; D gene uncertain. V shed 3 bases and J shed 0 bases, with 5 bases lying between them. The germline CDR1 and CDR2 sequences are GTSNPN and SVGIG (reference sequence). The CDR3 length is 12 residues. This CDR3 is CAWSRPNYGYTF. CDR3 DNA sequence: TGTGCCTGGAGCAGGCCTAACTATGGCTACACCTTC.

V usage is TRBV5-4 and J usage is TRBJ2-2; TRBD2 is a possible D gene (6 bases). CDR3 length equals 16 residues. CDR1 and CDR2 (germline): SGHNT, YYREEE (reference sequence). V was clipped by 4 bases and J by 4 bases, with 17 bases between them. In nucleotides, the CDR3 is TGTGCCAGCAGCCGTCCCCGGCAGGGAGGCACCGGGGAGCTGTTTTTT. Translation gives CASSRPRQGGTGELFF.

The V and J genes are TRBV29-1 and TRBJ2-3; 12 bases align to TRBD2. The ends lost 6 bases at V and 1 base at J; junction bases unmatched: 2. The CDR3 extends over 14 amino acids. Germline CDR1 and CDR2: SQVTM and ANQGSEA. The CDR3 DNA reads TGCAGCGTGAGGACTAGCGGGGGCACAGATACGCAGTATTTT. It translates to CSVRTSGGTDTQYF.

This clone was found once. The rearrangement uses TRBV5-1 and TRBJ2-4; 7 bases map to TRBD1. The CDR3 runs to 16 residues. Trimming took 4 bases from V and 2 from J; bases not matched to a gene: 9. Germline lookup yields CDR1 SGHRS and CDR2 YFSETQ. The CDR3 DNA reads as TGCGCCAGCAGCGACACCGGGACAGTTACCAAAAACATTCAGTACTTC. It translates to CASSDTGTVTKNIQYF. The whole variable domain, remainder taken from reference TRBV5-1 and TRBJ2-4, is KAGVTQTPRYLIKTRGQQVTLSCSPISGHRSVSWYQQTPGQGLQFLFEYFSETQRNKGNFPGRFSGRQFSNSRSEMNVSTLELGDSALYLCASSDTGTVTKNIQYFGAGTRLSVL.

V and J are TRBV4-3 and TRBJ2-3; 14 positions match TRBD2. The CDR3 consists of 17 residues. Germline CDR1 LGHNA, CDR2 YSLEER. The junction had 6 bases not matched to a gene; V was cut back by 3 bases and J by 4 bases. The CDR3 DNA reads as TGCGCCAGCAGCCAGGGGACTAGCGGGAGCAGGGCAGATACGCAGTATTTT. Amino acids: CASSQGTSGSRADTQYF.

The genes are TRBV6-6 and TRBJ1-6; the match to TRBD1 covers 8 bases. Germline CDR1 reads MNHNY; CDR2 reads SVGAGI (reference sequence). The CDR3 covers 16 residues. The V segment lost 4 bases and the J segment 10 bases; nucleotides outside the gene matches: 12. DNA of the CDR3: TGTGCCAGCAGTTCCGGGCTAGACAGGGGTGAATCACCCCTCCACTTT. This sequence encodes CASSSGLDRGESPLHF.

The DNA of the CDR3 is TGTGCCAGCAGCCAAGATCTCGGGCCGAAGGCCAATGAGCAGTTCTTC. As protein: CASSQDLGPKANEQFF. V and J are TRBV14 and TRBJ2-1; no definite D call. CDR3 size: 16 residues. The V and J ends lost 0 bases and 6 bases respectively, with 15 bases between them. Germline lookup yields CDR1 SGHDN and CDR2 FVKESK. The full variable domain, its missing parts supplied by reference TRBV14 and TRBJ2-1, is EAGVTQFPSHSVIEKGQTVTLRCDPISGHDNLYWYRRVMGKEIKFLLHFVKESKQDESGMPNNRFLAERTGGTYSTLKVQPAELEDSGVYFCASSQDLGPKANEQFFGPGTRLTVL.

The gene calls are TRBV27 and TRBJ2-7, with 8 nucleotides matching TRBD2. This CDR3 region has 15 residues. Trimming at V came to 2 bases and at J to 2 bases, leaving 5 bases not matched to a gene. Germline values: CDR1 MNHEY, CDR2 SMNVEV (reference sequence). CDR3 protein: CASSLGAGAPYEQYF. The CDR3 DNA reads TGTGCCAGCAGTTTAGGAGCGGGAGCCCCCTACGAGCAGTACTTC.

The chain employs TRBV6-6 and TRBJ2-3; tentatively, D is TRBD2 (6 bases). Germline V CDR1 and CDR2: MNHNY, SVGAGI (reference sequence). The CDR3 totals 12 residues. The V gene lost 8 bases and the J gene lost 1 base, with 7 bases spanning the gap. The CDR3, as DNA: TGTGCCAGCCGCGGGGGCACAGATACGCAGTATTTT. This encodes CASRGGTDTQYF.

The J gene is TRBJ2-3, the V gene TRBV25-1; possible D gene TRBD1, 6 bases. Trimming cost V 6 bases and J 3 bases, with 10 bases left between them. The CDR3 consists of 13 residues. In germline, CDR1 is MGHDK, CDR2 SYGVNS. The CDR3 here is CASREDSTDTQYF. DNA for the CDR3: TGTGCCAGCAGGGAGGACAGTACAGATACGCAGTATTTT.

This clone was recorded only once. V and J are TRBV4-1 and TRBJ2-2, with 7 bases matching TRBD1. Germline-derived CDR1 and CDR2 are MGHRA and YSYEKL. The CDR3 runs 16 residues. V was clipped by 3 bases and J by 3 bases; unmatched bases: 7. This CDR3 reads CASSQVQTGYTGELFF. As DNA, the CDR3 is TGCGCCAGCAGCCAGGTACAGACAGGGTACACCGGGGAGCTGTTTTTT.

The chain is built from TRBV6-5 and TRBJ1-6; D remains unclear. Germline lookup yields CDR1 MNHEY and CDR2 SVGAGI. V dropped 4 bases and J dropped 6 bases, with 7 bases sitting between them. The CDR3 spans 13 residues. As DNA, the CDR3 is TGTGCCAGCAGTTGGAACACTAATTCACCCCTCCACTTT. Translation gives CASSWNTNSPLHF.

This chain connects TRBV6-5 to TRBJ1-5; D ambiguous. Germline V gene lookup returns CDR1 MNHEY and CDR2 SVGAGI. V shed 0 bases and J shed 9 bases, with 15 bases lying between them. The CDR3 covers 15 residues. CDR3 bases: TGTGCCAGCAGTTACTCGTTAGACCCTGTCCGGCCCCAGCATTTT. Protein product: CASSYSLDPVRPQHF.